This note documents a single T cell receptor (beta chain) sequence. Its target is not known. The data were obtained in a study of regulatory T cells in long-lasting Graves disease. The time point here: newly diagnosed GD, antithyroid drugs for less than 3 months. The TCR library was prepared using RNA isolated from PBMCs. Study observations and caveats: Between persistent patients, more than 2,500 public clonotypes were shared, exceeding the 800 to 1,000 shared between new patients.

Construction of TCR beta libraries relied on iRepertoire HTBI primers and on Arm-PCR targeting CDR3 regions. Per the original methods: Spanning all samples, the identified segments comprised about 62 TRBV and approximately 15 TRBJ. MiXCR, run by TCRdb on the multiplex PCR reads, gives a single entry per CDR3 protein. TCRdb, not the original authors, processed these V and J calls. This sample yields roughly 360,000 distinct CDR3 sequences, of which approximately 10% are seen a single time; about 20% belongs to the top ten. The CDR3 covers 15 residues. Trimming cost V 3 bases and J 5 bases; bases outside gene matches: 3. Looked up from germline, CDR1 is SGHRS and CDR2 is YFSETQ. These same records also appear under a second study, on T cells in Graves' hyperthyroidism and ophthalmopathy. That publication notes: Peripheral blood also featured most of the thyroid clonotypes expanded above 0.001.

The V call is TRBV5-1, the J call TRBJ2-1; 12 nucleotides agree with TRBD2. The TCR sequence derives from a woman in her late teens or twenties with Graves disease. The sequencing here drew on peripheral blood mononuclear cells (PBMCs), taken at new diagnosis, from a patient treated with antithyroid drugs. Here the CDR3 DNA reads TGCGCCAGCAGCTCTCTAGCGGGAGGGAACAATGAGCAGTTCTTC. This translates into CASSSLAGGNNEQFF.